This entry describes one TCR beta chain. Which antigen it targets is not known. Within one base of it there is no much larger clone, and no base qualities were kept. Patients with autoimmune disease history or receiving systemic immunosuppression were excluded from the trial. Peripheral blood for TCR sequencing was drawn from every dose cohort at baseline, at cycle 4 day 1 and at cycle 7 day 1. The samples were drawn from a first-in-human, open-label, multicenter phase I dose-escalation trial of ivuxolimab. Adults with locally advanced or metastatic melanoma, renal cell, hepatocellular, or head and neck squamous cell carcinoma were enrolled in the trial. Before TCR sequencing, CD4+ T cells and CD8+ T cells from peripheral blood were sorted into separate populations. Taken from cysteine to phenylalanine, the CDR3 has 13 residues. Here the CDR3 DNA is all that survives: 39 bases in frame from base 1. V drops 1 base and J drops 7 bases, leaving 10 bases in between. The germline V gene supplies CDR1 SGHTA and CDR2 FQGNSA.

To sequence the TCRbeta CDR3 region, genomic DNA was isolated from the sorted cells. The immunoSEQ Assay was used for sequencing of TCRbeta CDR3 regions. Held by TCRdb, this immuneACCESS table contains in-frame sequences only and omits some clones. Under half of the omission traces to an unresolved V gene where checked; the cause of the rest is unknown. The sample table records about 110,000 clones; around 93% of these occur just once. The top ten hold roughly 0.66% of the sample. This record belongs to a study of OX40 agonist ivuxolimab in advanced cancers. Background on the whole study: Ivuxolimab was an agonistic, fully human IgG2 monoclonal antibody directed against OX40 (CD134), a costimulatory receptor. Among the approximately 50 dose-escalation patients, 19 had hepatocellular carcinoma, around 15 melanoma, 9 renal cell carcinoma and 9 head and neck cancer. Prior anti-PD-1, anti-PD-L1 or anti-CTLA-4 therapy was permitted, and 40% to 50% of dose-escalation patients had received checkpoint inhibitors. The dose-escalation cohort was about 86% male with a mean age of about 58 years, ranging from roughly 20 to 80. Three dose-escalation patients achieved partial responses, one with hepatocellular carcinoma and two with cutaneous melanoma. Peripheral TCRbeta sequencing was intended to test whether TCR sequence diversity was altered and clonal T-cell expansion was caused by ivuxolimab. Intravenous ivuxolimab was administered to patients every 2 weeks at six dose levels: 0.01, 0.1, 0.3, 1.5, 3 and 10 mg/kg. The paper reports the monotherapy dose-escalation portion (N = 52 patients) of the phase I ivuxolimab trial.

Overall study outcomes, separate from this receptor: At doses from 0.1 to 3.0 mg/kg, clonal expansion was seen in both CD4+ and CD8+ blood T cells between baseline and week 6. Which antigens the clonally expanded peripheral T cells were specific for was not determined. In the 0.1-3.0 mg/kg groups, partial responders were among the patients with the lowest normalized peripheral clonal expansion, particularly in CD8+ T cells. After ivuxolimab, expanded clones were on average more numerous among CD8+ T cells than among CD4+ T cells. Low levels of normalized T-cell clonal expansion were also seen in some nonresponding patients.

The rearrangement combines TRBV7-2 with TRBJ2-5, with the D segment identity uncertain. Sequenced here: CD4+ or CD8+ T cells sorted from blood, sampled in a trial of the OX40 agonist ivuxolimab. This TCR came from an adult with an advanced solid tumor such as melanoma, head and neck, liver or kidney cancer. The CDR3 has the sequence CASSLVGQRTQYF. The nucleotide sequence is given as TGTGCCAGCAGCTTAGTTGGGCAGCGGACCCAGTACTTC.